What follows are 16 T cell receptor beta chains derived from one specimen sequenced in a study of neoadjuvant nivolumab and ipilimumab in lung cancer. This table comes from immunoSEQ multiplex PCR, and its TCRdb copy is limited to in-frame clones, with some not included. The data show 25,000 to 30,000 clones, about 78% seen once. The input for sequencing was tumor tissue, taken after neoadjuvant nivolumab, alone or with ipilimumab, at or shortly before surgery. The receptors originated from an adult with non-small cell lung cancer.

This clone was recorded only once. CDR3 nucleotides: TGTGCCTGGAGCTACAGTAGCAATCAGCCCCAGCATTTT. Residues: CAWSYSSNQPQHF. The chain carries TRBV30 and TRBJ1-5; D not certain. The CDR3 is made up of 13 amino acids. From germline, CDR1 is GTSNPN and CDR2 SVGIG (reference sequence). V lost 3 bases to trimming and J lost 0 bases, with 6 bases between them.

The gene calls are TRBV5-6 and TRBJ2-6; D ambiguous. There are 12 residues in the CDR3. The ends were cut back, 6 bases at V and 0 bases at J, with 1 base in the middle. Per the germline V gene, CDR1 is SGHDT and CDR2 is YYEEEE. The CDR3 loop reads CASNSGANVLTF. DNA of the CDR3: TGTGCCAGCAACTCTGGGGCCAACGTCCTGACTTTC.

The rearrangement uses TRBV5-4 and TRBJ1-1; 8 bases match TRBD1. CDR3 size: 15 residues. V lost 4 bases to trimming and J lost 0 bases; unmatched junction nucleotides: 5. The germline gives CDR1 SGHNT, CDR2 YYREEE (reference sequence). The CDR3, as DNA: TGTGCCAGCAGCCCGACGACAGGGGTGAACACTGAAGCTTTCTTT. Its translation: CASSPTTGVNTEAFF.

The chain links TRBV7-9 to TRBJ2-2; TRBD2 might be the D (5 bases). V lost 6 bases to trimming and J lost 2 bases, with 13 bases between them. The CDR3 has 15 residues. CDR1 is SEHNR, CDR2 FQNEAQ, per germline (reference sequence). The CDR3 protein is CASSSGRGNTGELFF. Here the CDR3 DNA reads TGTGCCAGCAGTTCCGGCCGGGGTAACACCGGGGAGCTGTTTTTT.

This rearrangement joins TRBV30 to TRBJ2-5; unclear D gene. CDR3 length: 11 residues. CDR1 and CDR2 from the germline V gene are GTSNPN and SVGIG (reference sequence). With 2 bases removed from V and 4 bases from J, the gap between germline ends came to 5 bases. For the CDR3, the DNA is TGTGCCTGGAGTTGGGGAGAGACCCAGTACTTC. Translation: CAWSWGETQYF.

V is TRBV5-1 and J is TRBJ2-5, with a weak D call TRBD2 (5 bases). V dropped 2 bases and J dropped 5 bases, with 7 bases sitting between them. The CDR3 covers 12 residues. In germline, CDR1 is SGHRS, CDR2 YFSETQ. The CDR3 DNA is TGCGCCAGCAGCTTCCCGGGGGAGACCCAGTACTTC. Protein sequence: CASSFPGETQYF.

The chain links TRBV5-6 to TRBJ1-2; tentatively, D is TRBD1 (5 bases). In germline, CDR1 is SGHDT, CDR2 YYEEEE. CDR3 length: 13 amino acids. V gave up 3 bases and J gave up 5 bases, with 11 bases separating them. This CDR3 is CASSSGTDYGYTF. DNA of the CDR3: TGTGCCAGCAGCTCCGGGACTGATTATGGCTACACCTTC.

V gene TRBV6-4 combines with J gene TRBJ1-2, with D uncertain. Trimming took 6 bases from V and 0 from J, leaving 8 bases between them. CDR3 length equals 13 residues. Germline V CDR1 and CDR2: MRHNA, SNTAGT. CDR3: CASSPAANYGYTF. CDR3 coding DNA: TGTGCCAGCAGCCCTGCGGCTAACTATGGCTACACCTTC.

V and J are TRBV9 and TRBJ2-3; the D gene is possibly TRBD2 (6 bases). V gave up 4 bases and J gave up 4 bases, with 13 bases separating them. CDR1 is SGDLS and CDR2 is YYNGEE in the germline V gene. There are 14 residues in the CDR3. The CDR3 here is CASSFTGSADTQYF. CDR3 coding DNA: TGTGCCAGCAGCTTTACCGGGAGCGCAGATACGCAGTATTTT. The full variable domain, rest sourced from reference TRBV9 and TRBJ2-3, is DSGVTQTPKHLITATGQRVTLRCSPRSGDLSVYWYQQSLDQGLQFLIQYYNGEERAKGNILERFSAQQFPDLHSELNLSSLELGDSALYFCASSFTGSADTQYFGPGTRLTVL.

The V and J genes are TRBV30 and TRBJ1-5, with no clear D. Germline lookup yields CDR1 GTSNPN and CDR2 SVGIG (reference sequence). V gave up 0 bases and J gave up 3 bases, with 6 bases separating them. The CDR3 consists of 13 residues. CDR3 protein: CAWSVLVNQPQHF. As DNA, the CDR3 is TGTGCCTGGAGTGTACTCGTCAATCAGCCCCAGCATTTT.

This rearrangement joins TRBV4-3 to TRBJ2-7, with D perhaps TRBD1 or TRBD2 (7 bases each). V was pared by 0 bases and J by 5 bases, with 20 bases between. Germline CDR1 is LGHNA and CDR2 is YSLEER. The length of the CDR3 is 17 residues. CDR3 nucleotides: TGCGCCAGCAGCCAAGAGTATTGGTTGGGAGGGGGCCACGAGCAGTACTTC. It yields the protein CASSQEYWLGGGHEQYF.

With regard to this clone: Mismatch with germline at one junction end may stem from a read error. The V call is TRBV11-2, the J call TRBJ1-1, with 7 bases identical to TRBD1. Germline values: CDR1 SGHAT, CDR2 FQNNGV. This CDR3 spans 12 amino acids. CDR3 sequence: CASSVDREGAFF. DNA of the CDR3: TGTGCCAGCAGCGTAGACAGGGAGGGGGCTTTCTTT.

The rearrangement uses TRBV6-5 and TRBJ2-3; D is perhaps TRBD2 (6 bases). CDR3 length equals 13 residues. Germline assignment: CDR1 MNHEY and CDR2 SVGAGI. Trimming left V 6 bases short and J 6 bases short, with 13 bases between. The CDR3 region is CASSKVGGDTQYF. The CDR3, as DNA: TGTGCCAGCAGCAAGGTTGGGGGGGATACGCAGTATTTT.

The chain is built from TRBV11-2 and TRBJ2-7; D is tentatively TRBD1 or TRBD2 (6 bases each). The V end lost 2 bases, the J end lost 6 bases, and 17 bases lay between the germline ends. Germline CDR1 reads SGHAT; CDR2 reads FQNNGV. The CDR3 consists of 15 residues. DNA for the CDR3: TGTGCCAGCAGCTTATGGGCGAGGGGGGTCGGCGAGCAGTACTTC. Protein: CASSLWARGVGEQYF.

The rearrangement links TRBV6-1 to TRBJ1-1; D is unresolved. Germline CDR1 reads MNHNS; CDR2 reads SASEGT. Between the trimmed V and J ends, which lost 6 bases and 5 bases, there was a span of 13 bases. The CDR3 totals 13 residues. CDR3 nucleotide sequence: TGTGCCAGCAGCGGAGGGAGGAGGACTGAAGCTTTCTTT. Translated, it gives CASSGGRRTEAFF.

V gene TRBV6-5 combines with J gene TRBJ2-7; the D gene is possibly TRBD1 (5 bases). Germline CDR1 is MNHEY and CDR2 is SVGAGI. This CDR3 has 12 amino acids. V shed 2 bases and J shed 3 bases, with 5 bases lying between them. DNA of the CDR3: TGTGCCAGCAGTTACCAGGGCTACGAGCAGTACTTC. Encoded protein: CASSYQGYEQYF.